These 4 T cell receptor beta chains share one sample of origin, sequenced in a study of blood T cells in healthy people across ages. Combining a sample-barcoded 5' primer with a J-beta primer mix, a second PCR ran for about 6 to 11 cycles. MiXCR was run by TCRdb on the 5' RACE reads, yielding one entry per CDR3 protein. Among some 550,000 distinct CDR3 sequences, 40% to 50% were seen once, and the ten largest hold roughly 25%. The sample was blood. Source of these receptors: a man older than 75 in good health.

Note on this clonotype: A much larger clone sits a single nucleotide away, making a read error possible. The rearrangement uses TRBV6-6 and TRBJ1-5, with unresolved D. Germline values: CDR1 MNHNY, CDR2 SVGAGI (reference sequence). This CDR3 contains 16 residues. CDR3 nucleotide sequence: TGTGCCAGCAGTCACGGGCGCGGTAGAAGCAATCAGCTCCAGCATTTT. This gives the protein CASSHGRGRSNQLQHF.

The chain links TRBV18 to TRBJ2-5; D gene unclear. The V and J ends lost 0 bases and 1 base respectively, with 6 bases between them. Germline CDR1 reads KGHSH; CDR2 reads LQKENI. This CDR3 comprises 14 residues. This chain's CDR3 is CASSPPALQETQYF. The CDR3, as DNA: TGTGCCAGCTCACCACCGGCCCTCCAAGAGACCCAGTACTTC.

The chain joins TRBV20-1 to TRBJ2-5, with 8 bases aligning to TRBD2. J was trimmed by 4 bases and V by 4 bases; bases with no gene match: 5. This CDR3 has 13 amino acids. Germline-derived CDR1 and CDR2 are DFQATT and SNEGSKA (reference sequence). CDR3 loop: CSAKASGRETQYF. The CDR3 coding sequence is TGCAGTGCTAAGGCCAGCGGGAGAGAGACCCAGTACTTC.

This clonotype was seen only once. This chain links TRBV25-1 with TRBJ1-6, with D perhaps TRBD1 (5 bases). The V gene lost 2 bases and the J gene lost 9 bases, with 11 bases spanning the gap. CDR1 and CDR2 (germline): MGHDK, SYGVNS. The CDR3 sequence is 14 residues long. DNA of the CDR3: TGTGCCAGCAGTGAAGTGGTGGGGACTTCACCCCTCCACTTT. It encodes CASSEVVGTSPLHF.